Sequencing of this T cell receptor (beta chain) was carried out in a study of blood T cell repertoires in COVID-19. Data came from immunoSEQ multiplex PCR; TCRdb stores just in-frame clones and leaves some out. The table lists about 230,000 clones, just over 85% of them singletons. V gave up 1 base and J gave up 10 bases, with 14 bases separating them. CDR1 is MNHEY, CDR2 SVGAGI, per germline. CDR3 size: 15 residues. This receptor was taken from a man aged 45 to 65 with COVID-19, enrolled during active disease. The J gene is TRBJ1-6, the V gene TRBV6-5, with D possibly TRBD1 on 6 matching bases. The source material was peripheral blood. In DNA form, the CDR3 reads TGTGCCAGCAGTTACTTCGGGGGGCGCGACTCACCCCTCCACTTT. Amino acid sequence: CASSYFGGRDSPLHF.